These T cell receptor beta chains were read from a single sample in a study of blood T cell repertoires in COVID-19. Data came from immunoSEQ multiplex PCR; TCRdb stores just in-frame clones and leaves some out. In the table there are under 65,000 clones, about four fifths of which are singletons. Sequencing was carried out using peripheral blood. Receptors originate from a woman aged 55-69 years with acute or convalescent COVID-19. CDR3s include the opening cysteine and the closing phenylalanine or tryptophan. D genes are given only for firm matches. Size tells how often a clone was seen (once, few, many) or the class of an expanded clone, and some rows leave it out.

>TRBJ1-1|-|once|TRBV27
TGTGCCAGCAGTCCCCTCCAGGTGAACACTGAAGCTTTCTTT
CASSPLQVNTEAFF
>TRBJ1-2|TRBD1|-|TRBV19
TGTGCCAGTAGTATCCCCGGCAGGGGGCTTATAGATGGCTACACCTTC
CASSIPGRGLIDGYTF
>TRBJ1-2|TRBD1|-|TRBV11-2
TGTGCCAGCAGCTTAGAAGGGGGGACAGGGAGTGGCTACACCTTC
CASSLEGGTGSGYTF
>TRBJ1-1|TRBD1|-|TRBV19
TGTGCCAGTAGTATAAGGGCAGGGGGCGATGAAGCTTTCTTT
CASSIRAGGDEAFF
>TRBJ1-4|-|-|TRBV19
TGTGCCAGTCAGGGCAGTCTCAATGAAAAACTGTTTTTT
CASQGSLNEKLFF
>TRBJ2-3|-|-|TRBV5-8
TGTGCCAGCAGCATCTTGGAGATGGATACGCAGTATTTT
CASSILEMDTQYF
>TRBJ1-5|-|-|TRBV6-6
TGTGCCAGTAAACAGGGTTTCCTGGGCAGACAGCCCCAGCATTTT
CASKQGFLGRQPQHF
>TRBJ1-5|-|-|TRBV24-1
TGTGCCACCAGTGAAAAAACCGGGACTTATAGCAATCAGCCCCAGCATTTT
CATSEKTGTYSNQPQHF
>TRBJ2-5|-|-|TRBV7-7
TGTGCCAGCAGCTCCAGCCCACGCGGGGAGACCCAGTACTTC
CASSSSPRGETQYF
>TRBJ2-2|TRBD2|-|TRBV9
TGTGCCAGCAGCCGAAACAAGACTAGCGGGAGTAAGTGGGCCGGGGAGCTGTTTTTT
CASSRNKTSGSKWAGELFF
>TRBJ1-4|-|once|TRBV24-1
TGTGCCACCAGTGACTCGTCAATATCGGGTAATGAAAAACTGTTTTTT
CATSDSSISGNEKLFF